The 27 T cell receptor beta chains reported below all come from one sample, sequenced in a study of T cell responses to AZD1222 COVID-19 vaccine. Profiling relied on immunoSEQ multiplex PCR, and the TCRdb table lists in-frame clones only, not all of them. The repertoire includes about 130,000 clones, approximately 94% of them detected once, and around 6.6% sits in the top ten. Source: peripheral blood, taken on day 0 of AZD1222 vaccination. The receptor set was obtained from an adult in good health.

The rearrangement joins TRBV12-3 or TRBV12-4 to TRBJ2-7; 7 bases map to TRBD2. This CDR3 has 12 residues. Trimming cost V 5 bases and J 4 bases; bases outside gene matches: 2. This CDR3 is CASSRTSYEQYF. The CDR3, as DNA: TGTGCCAGCAGTCGGACTAGTTACGAGCAGTACTTC.

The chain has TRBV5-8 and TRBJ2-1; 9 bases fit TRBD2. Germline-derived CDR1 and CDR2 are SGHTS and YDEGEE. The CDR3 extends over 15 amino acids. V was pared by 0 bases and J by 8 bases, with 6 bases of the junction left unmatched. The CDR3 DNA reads TGTGCCAGCAGCTTGGAAGGGCGGGAGGGGTATGAGCAGTTCTTC. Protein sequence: CASSLEGREGYEQFF.

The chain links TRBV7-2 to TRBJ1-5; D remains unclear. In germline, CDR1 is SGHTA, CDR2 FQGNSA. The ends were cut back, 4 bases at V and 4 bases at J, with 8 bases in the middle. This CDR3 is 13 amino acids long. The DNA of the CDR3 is TGTGCCAGCAGCTCAGACACTAATCAGCCCCAGCATTTT. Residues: CASSSDTNQPQHF.

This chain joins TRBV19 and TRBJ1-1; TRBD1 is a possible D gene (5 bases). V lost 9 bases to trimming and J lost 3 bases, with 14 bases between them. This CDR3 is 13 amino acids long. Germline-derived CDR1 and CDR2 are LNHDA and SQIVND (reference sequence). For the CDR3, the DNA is TGTGCCAGCCGCCCCCTGGGGCACACTGAAGCTTTCTTT. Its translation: CASRPLGHTEAFF.

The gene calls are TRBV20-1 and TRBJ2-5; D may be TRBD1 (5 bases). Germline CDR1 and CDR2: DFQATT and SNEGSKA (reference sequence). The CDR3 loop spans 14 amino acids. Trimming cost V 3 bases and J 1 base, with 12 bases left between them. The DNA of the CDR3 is TGCAGTGCTAGTCCCCCCAGGGTCCAAGAGACCCAGTACTTC. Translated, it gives CSASPPRVQETQYF.

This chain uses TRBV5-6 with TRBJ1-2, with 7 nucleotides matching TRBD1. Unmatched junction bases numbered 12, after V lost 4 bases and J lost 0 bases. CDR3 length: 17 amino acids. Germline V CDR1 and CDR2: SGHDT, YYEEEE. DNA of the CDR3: TGTGCCAGCAGCCTGCCGCCGGGACAGCGCTCTAACTATGGCTACACCTTC. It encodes CASSLPPGQRSNYGYTF. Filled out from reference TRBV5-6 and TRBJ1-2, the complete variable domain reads DAGVTQSPTHLIKTRGQQVTLRCSPKSGHDTVSWYQQALGQGPQFIFQYYEEEERQRGNFPDRFSGHQFPNYSSELNVNALLLGDSALYLCASSLPPGQRSNYGYTFGSGTRLTVV.

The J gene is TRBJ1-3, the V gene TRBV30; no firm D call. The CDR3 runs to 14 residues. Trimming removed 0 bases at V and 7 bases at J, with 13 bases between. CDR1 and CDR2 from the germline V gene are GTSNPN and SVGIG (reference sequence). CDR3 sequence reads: CAWSVKGLENTIYF. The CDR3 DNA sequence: TGTGCCTGGAGTGTTAAAGGTCTGGAGAACACCATATATTTT.

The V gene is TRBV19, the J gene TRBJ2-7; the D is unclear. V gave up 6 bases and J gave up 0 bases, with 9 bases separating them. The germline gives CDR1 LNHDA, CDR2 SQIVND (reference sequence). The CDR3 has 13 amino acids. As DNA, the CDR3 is TGTGCCAGTAGGGACCTGAGCTCCTACGAGCAGTACTTC. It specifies CASRDLSSYEQYF.

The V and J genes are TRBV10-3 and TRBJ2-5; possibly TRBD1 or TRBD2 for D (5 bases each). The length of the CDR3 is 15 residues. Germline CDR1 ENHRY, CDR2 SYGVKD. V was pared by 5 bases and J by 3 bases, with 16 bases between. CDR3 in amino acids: CAISRSGTVKETQYF. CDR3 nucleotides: TGTGCCATCAGTAGATCCGGGACGGTGAAAGAGACCCAGTACTTC.

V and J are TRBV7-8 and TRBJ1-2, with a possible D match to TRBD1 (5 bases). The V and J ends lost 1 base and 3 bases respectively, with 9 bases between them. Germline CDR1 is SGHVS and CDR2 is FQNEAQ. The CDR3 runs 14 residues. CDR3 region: CASSLVWGYYGYTF. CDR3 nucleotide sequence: TGTGCCAGCAGCTTAGTCTGGGGGTACTATGGCTACACCTTC.

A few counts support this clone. The CDR3 coding sequence is TGCGCCAGCAGCGATCCTTTCCGTGAAGACAACATTCAGTACTTC. This encodes CASSDPFREDNIQYF. The rearrangement uses TRBV10-1 and TRBJ2-4; D remains unclear. V was clipped by 6 bases and J by 7 bases, with 19 bases between them. This CDR3 is built from 15 residues. Germline CDR1 is WNHNN and CDR2 is SYGVQD (reference sequence).

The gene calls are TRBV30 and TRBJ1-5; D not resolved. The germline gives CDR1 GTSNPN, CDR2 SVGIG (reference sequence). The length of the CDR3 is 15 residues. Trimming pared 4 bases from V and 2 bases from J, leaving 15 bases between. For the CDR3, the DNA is TGTGCCTGGATTCGGGCCCTTAGAGGCAATCAGCCCCAGCATTTT. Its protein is CAWIRALRGNQPQHF.

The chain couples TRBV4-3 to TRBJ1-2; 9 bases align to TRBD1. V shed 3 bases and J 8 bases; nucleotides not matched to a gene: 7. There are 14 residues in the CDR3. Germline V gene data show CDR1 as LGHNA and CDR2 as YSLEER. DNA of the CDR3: TGCGCCAGCAGCCATGAACAGGGGGCAAGGGGCTACACCTTC. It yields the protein CASSHEQGARGYTF.

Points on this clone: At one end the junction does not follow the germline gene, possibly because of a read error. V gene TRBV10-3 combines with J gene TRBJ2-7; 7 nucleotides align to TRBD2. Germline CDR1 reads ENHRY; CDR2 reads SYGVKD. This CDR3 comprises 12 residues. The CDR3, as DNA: TGTGCCATCCGTGGGGCGGGGGTTTCAGGGATCTTC. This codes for CAIRGAGVSGIF.

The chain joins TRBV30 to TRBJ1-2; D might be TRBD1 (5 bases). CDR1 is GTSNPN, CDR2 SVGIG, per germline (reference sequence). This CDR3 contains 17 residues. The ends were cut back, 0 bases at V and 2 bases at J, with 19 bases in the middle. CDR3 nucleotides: TGTGCCTGGAGTGTAGCCCTTTTAGGGAGGGGAAACTATGGCTACACCTTC. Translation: CAWSVALLGRGNYGYTF.

The CDR3, as DNA: TGTGCCAGCAGTGCCGGGGGGGCCACCGGGGAGCTGTTTTTT. It specifies CASSAGGATGELFF. The rearrangement uses TRBV6-4 and TRBJ2-2; 8 bases agree with TRBD2. This CDR3 has 14 amino acids. Trimming removed 4 bases from V and 4 bases from J; junction bases left unmatched: 2. From germline, CDR1 is MRHNA and CDR2 SNTAGT.

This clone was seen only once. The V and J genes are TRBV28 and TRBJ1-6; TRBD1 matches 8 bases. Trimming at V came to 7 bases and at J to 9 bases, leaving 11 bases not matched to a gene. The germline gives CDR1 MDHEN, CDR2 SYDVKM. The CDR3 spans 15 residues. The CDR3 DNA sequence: TGTGCCAGCACCTTAGACCAGGGGGCGCGTTCACCCCTCCACTTT. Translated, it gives CASTLDQGARSPLHF.

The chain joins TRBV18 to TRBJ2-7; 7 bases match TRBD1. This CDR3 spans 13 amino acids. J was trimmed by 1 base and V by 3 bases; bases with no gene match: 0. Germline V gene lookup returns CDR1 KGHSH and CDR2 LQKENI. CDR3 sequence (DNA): TGTGCCAGCTCACCGGGACAGTCCTACGAGCAGTACTTC. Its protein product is CASSPGQSYEQYF.

DNA of the CDR3: TGTGCCAGCAGCTTAGTCGGCGGGAGAATCTACGAGCAGTACTTC. Amino acid sequence: CASSLVGGRIYEQYF. V and J are TRBV7-9 and TRBJ2-7; 7 nucleotides match TRBD2. Looked up from germline, CDR1 is SEHNR and CDR2 is FQNEAQ (reference sequence). The length of the CDR3 is 15 residues. V shed 1 base and J 3 bases; nucleotides not matched to a gene: 6. Together with reference TRBV7-9 and TRBJ2-7, the CDR3 gives the full variable domain: DTGVSQNPRHKITKRGQNVTFRCDPISEHNRLYWYRQTLGQGPEFLTYFQNEAQLEKSRLLSDRFSAERPKGSFSTLEIQRTEQGDSAMYLCASSLVGGRIYEQYFGPGTRLTVT.

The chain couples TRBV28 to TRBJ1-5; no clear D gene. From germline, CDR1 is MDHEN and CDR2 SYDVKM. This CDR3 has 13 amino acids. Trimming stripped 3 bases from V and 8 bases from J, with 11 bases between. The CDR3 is CASSLVGNKPQHF. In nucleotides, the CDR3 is TGTGCCAGCAGTTTGGTTGGGAACAAGCCCCAGCATTTT.

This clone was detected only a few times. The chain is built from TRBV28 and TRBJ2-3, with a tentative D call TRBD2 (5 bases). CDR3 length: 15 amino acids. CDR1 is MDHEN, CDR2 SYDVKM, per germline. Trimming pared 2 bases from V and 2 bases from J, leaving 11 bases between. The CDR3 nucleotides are TGTGCCAGCAGTTTAGTAGCGAAGGTCACAGATACGCAGTATTTT. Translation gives CASSLVAKVTDTQYF.

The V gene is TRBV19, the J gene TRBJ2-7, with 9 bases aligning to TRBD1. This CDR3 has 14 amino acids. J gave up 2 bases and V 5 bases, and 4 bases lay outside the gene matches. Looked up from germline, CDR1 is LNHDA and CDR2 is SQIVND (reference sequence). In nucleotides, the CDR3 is TGTGCCAGTAGTCCTGGGACAGGGACCTACGAGCAGTACTTC. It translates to CASSPGTGTYEQYF.

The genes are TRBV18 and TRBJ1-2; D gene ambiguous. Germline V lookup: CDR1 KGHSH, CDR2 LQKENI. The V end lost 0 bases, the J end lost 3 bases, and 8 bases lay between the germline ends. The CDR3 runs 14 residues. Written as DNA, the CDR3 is TGTGCCAGCTCACCACCGGTCACGGACTATGGCTACACCTTC. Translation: CASSPPVTDYGYTF.

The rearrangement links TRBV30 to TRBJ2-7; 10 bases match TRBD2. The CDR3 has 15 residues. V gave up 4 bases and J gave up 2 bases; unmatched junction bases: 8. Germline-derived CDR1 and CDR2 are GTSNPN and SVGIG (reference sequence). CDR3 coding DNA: TGTGCCTGGACTCTTAGCGGGAGGATCCCCTACGAGCAGTACTTC. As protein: CAWTLSGRIPYEQYF.

The CDR3 loop reads CASSYRTGMVNTEAFF. CDR3 DNA: TGTGCCAGCAGCTACCGGACAGGGATGGTGAACACTGAAGCTTTCTTT. The chain links TRBV14 to TRBJ1-1, with 8 bases fitting TRBD1. Germline CDR1 and CDR2: SGHDN and FVKESK. This CDR3 comprises 16 residues. V gave up 5 bases and J gave up 0 bases; unmatched junction bases: 8.

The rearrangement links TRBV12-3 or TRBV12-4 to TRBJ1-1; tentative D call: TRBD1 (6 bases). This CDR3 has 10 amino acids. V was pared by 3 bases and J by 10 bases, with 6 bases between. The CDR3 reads CASSLGAAFF. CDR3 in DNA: TGTGCCAGCAGTTTGGGGGCAGCTTTCTTT.

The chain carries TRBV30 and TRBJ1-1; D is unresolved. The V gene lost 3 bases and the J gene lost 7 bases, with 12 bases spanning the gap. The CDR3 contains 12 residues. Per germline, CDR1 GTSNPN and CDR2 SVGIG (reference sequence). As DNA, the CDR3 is TGTGCCTGGAGCGCAGAGAAGCTTGAAGCTTTCTTT. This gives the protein CAWSAEKLEAFF.